This TCR beta chain was obtained from a study of cytomegalovirus exposure and HLA in healthy donors. Study results and caveats: Earlier analysis yielded a pattern in which most TCR beta V segments were productive about 90% or about 30% of the time. TCR beta chains associated with HLA were, in a later analysis, more clonally expanded than equally common others. V- and J-gene trimming in TCR beta was tied to a missense DCLRE1C variant by an analysis performed later. Most TCR sequences proved rare, with some public TCRs found in many donors.

The CDR3 runs 16 residues. CDR1 is LGHNA, CDR2 YSLEER, per germline. The junction had 4 bases not matched to a gene; V was cut back by 0 bases and J by 4 bases. This PCR relied on a set of 60 Vbeta primers and 13 Jbeta primers. The assay was immunoSEQ multiplex PCR, and TCRdb's table has in-frame clones only and misses some. The sample gives more than 150,000 clones, 65% to 80% of which show up once; 7% is in the top ten. Concerning this clone itself: Its matching antigen is unknown.

The J gene is TRBJ1-1, the V gene TRBV4-3; TRBD1 aligns across 11 bases. The sequencing input was PBMCs. The clonotype originates from a middle-aged woman in good health and CMV-seropositive. The CDR3 sequence is CASSQDLGQGATEAFF. The CDR3 DNA reads TGCGCCAGCAGCCAAGACTTAGGACAGGGGGCCACTGAAGCTTTCTTT.